The entry below gives a single T cell receptor beta chain sequence along with its context. Its specificity is not known. The data belong to a study of post-analysis software for immune sequencing data. Broader study findings: Relative to controls, patients had about five TRBV segments at higher frequency, with TRBV5-6, TRBV5-1 and TRBV20-1 among these. Samples made in the same batch grouped tightly together by F measure.

Prepared libraries of TCR beta cDNA carried unique molecular identifiers. TCRdb redid the calling of the PCR reads with MiXCR, one entry per CDR3 protein. Of about 540,000 distinct CDR3 sequences listed, 34% are singletons. The CDR3 has 14 residues. The J segment lost 8 bases and the V segment lost 6 bases, leaving 15 bases of the junction unmatched. Germline assignment: CDR1 DFQATT and CDR2 SNEGSKA (reference sequence). This receptor was obtained from a girl under 18 with multiple sclerosis. The chain employs TRBV20-1 and TRBJ1-2; 7 nucleotides line up with TRBD1. Sequenced: blood. CDR3 protein: CSAPPTGWLGGYTF. CDR3 coding DNA: TGCAGTGCACCCCCGACAGGGTGGCTTGGGGGCTACACCTTC.